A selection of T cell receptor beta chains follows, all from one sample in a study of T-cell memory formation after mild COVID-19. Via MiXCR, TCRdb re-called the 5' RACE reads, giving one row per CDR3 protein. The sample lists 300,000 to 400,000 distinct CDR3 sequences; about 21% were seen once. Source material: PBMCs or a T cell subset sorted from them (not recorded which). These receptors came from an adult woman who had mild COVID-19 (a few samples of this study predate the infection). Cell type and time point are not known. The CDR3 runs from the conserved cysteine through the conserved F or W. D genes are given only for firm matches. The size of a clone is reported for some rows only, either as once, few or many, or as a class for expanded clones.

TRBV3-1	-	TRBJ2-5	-	TGTGCCAGCAGCCAAGAAGAGCTAGCCTTCCAAGAGACCCAGTACTTC	CASSQEELAFQETQYF
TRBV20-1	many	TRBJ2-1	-	TGCAGTGCTAGAGAAGGGGGGACTCCTTTTCGGTTCTTC	CSAREGGTPFRFF
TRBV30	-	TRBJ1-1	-	TGTGCCTGGGGAAGCACTGAAGCTTTCTTT	CAWGSTEAFF
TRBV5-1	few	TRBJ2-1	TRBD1	TGCGCCAGCAGCTTGCGGCCGGACAGGGGGTCCCTGGGTCGAATGGATGAGCAGTTCTTC	CASSLRPDRGSLGRMDEQFF
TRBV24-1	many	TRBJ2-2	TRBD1	TGTGCCACCAGTGACCCCGGGACAGGGTTGACCGGGGAGCTGTTTTTT	CATSDPGTGLTGELFF
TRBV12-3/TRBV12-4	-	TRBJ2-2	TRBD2	TGTGCCAGCAGTTTGGCTAGCGGGGGGACGAACACCGGGGAGCTGTTTTTT	CASSLASGGTNTGELFF
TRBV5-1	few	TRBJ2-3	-	TGCGCCAGCAGCCTCCCCTCAGATACGCAGTATTTT	CASSLPSDTQYF
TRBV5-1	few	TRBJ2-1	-	TGCGCCAGCAGCTGGGGCGGAGGGACAGACTCCTACAATGAGCAGTTCTTC	CASSWGGGTDSYNEQFF
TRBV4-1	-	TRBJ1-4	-	TGCGCCAGCAGCCGACGCCGGACGGGGGCCGCCAGAGCCAATGAAAAACTGTTTTTT	CASSRRRTGAARANEKLFF
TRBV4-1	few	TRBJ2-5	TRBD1	TGCGCCAGCAGCCAAGATGTAGTAGGGGGCGCTAAAGAGACCCAGTACTTC	CASSQDVVGGAKETQYF
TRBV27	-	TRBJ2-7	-	TGTGCCAGCAGTTTGAGGGGGAGCAGGGCGCACGAGCAGTACTTC	CASSLRGSRAHEQYF
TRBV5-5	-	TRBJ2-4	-	TGTGCCAGCAGCACCCCCATACTAGCCAAAAACATTCAGTACTTC	CASSTPILAKNIQYF
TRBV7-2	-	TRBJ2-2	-	TGTGCCAGCAGCTTAGACAGTTCCACCGGGGAGCTGTTTTTT	CASSLDSSTGELFF
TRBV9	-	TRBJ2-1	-	TGTGCCAGCAGCGTGGCCCCGGCAGGGGGGATCTCCTACACTGAGCAGTTCTTC	CASSVAPAGGISYTEQFF
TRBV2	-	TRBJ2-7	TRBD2	TGTGCCAGCAAAAAGCGGGGAGCCTACGAGCAGTACTTC	CASKKRGAYEQYF
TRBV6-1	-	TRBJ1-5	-	TGTGCCAGCAGCCCCAGTGGGGATCAGCCCCAGCATTTT	CASSPSGDQPQHF
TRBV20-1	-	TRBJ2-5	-	TGCAGTGCTAGCCCCCCGAGGGGGTGGGAGACCCAGTACTTC	CSASPPRGWETQYF
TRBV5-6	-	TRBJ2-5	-	TGTGCCAGCAGCGGACGATGGCAGGAGACCCAGTACTTC	CASSGRWQETQYF
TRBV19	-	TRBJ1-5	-	TGTGCCAGTAGTATGTCTGGGTTCGGTCAGCCCCAGCATTTT	CASSMSGFGQPQHF
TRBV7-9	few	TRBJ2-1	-	TGTGCCAGCAGCCCTCAGGAGGGCCATGAGCAGTTCTTC	CASSPQEGHEQFF
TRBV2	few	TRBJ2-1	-	TGTGCCAGCGCAGAGATAGACAGATTATACAATGAGCAGTTCTTC	CASAEIDRLYNEQFF
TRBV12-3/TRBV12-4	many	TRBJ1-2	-	TGTGCCAGCAGTTCACGACGGGGAGCCTATGGCTACACCTTC	CASSSRRGAYGYTF
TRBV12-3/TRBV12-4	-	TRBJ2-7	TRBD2	TGTGCCAGCAGCGGACTAGCGGAAACCAGGTACGAGCAGTACTTC	CASSGLAETRYEQYF
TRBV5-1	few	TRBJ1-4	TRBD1	TGCGCCAGCAGCGTCGGGACAGTGGATGAAAAACTGTTTTTT	CASSVGTVDEKLFF
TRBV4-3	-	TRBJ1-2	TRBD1	TGCGCCAGCAGCCAAGCCTGGACAGGGACCTATGGCTACACCTTC	CASSQAWTGTYGYTF
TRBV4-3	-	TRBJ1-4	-	TGCGCCAGCAGCCAATCGGGGGACAATGAAAAACTGTTTTTT	CASSQSGDNEKLFF
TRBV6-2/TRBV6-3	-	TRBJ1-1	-	TGTGCCAGCAGTTACGGTTGGGGCCGTGAAGCTTTCTTT	CASSYGWGREAFF
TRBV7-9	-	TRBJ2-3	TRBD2	TGTGCCAGCAGCCTAAGCGGGACGACGGGAGATACGCAGTATTTT	CASSLSGTTGDTQYF
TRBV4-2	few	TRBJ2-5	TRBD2	TGTGCCAGCAGCCCGGATCTAGCGGGAGTTCGGGAGACCCAGTACTTC	CASSPDLAGVRETQYF